This TCR beta chain was sequenced in a study of cytomegalovirus exposure and HLA in healthy donors. Study results and limitations: Donor immune exposure was known only as CMV serostatus. Reportedly, a later analysis found an Asian-associated ancestry cluster had fewer N-insertions than the approximately 700-donor mean.

Points on this clone: The antigen remains unidentified.

Germline values: CDR1 LNHDA, CDR2 SQIVND (reference sequence). The CDR3 length is 11 residues. V shed 1 base and J shed 9 bases, with 6 bases lying between them. 60 Vbeta and 13 Jbeta primers were used in PCR. The table came from immunoSEQ multiplex PCR; TCRdb's copy has only in-frame clones and leaves some out. The sample yields about 110,000 clones, just over 70% seen once. The chain recombines TRBV19 with TRBJ1-1; D not resolved. This TCR was recovered from a boy aged 5-17 years in good health and CMV-seronegative. Sequenced: PBMCs. This CDR3 reads CASSIARKAFF. The CDR3 DNA reads as TGTGCCAGTAGTATAGCCAGGAAAGCTTTCTTT. Supplemented by reference TRBV19 and TRBJ1-1, the full variable domain reads DGGITQSPKYLFRKEGQNVTLSCEQNLNHDAMYWYRQDPGQGLRLIYYSQIVNDFQKGDIAEGYSVSREKKESFPLTVTSAQKNPTAFYLCASSIARKAFFGQGTRLTVV.